This entry features one TCR beta chain sequence. Its target is not known. The authors ran a second PCR of roughly 6 to 12 cycles using a sample-barcoded 5' primer and a J-beta primer mix. Each cDNA was tagged by a template-switch adaptor containing 12 random nucleotides. TCRdb processed the 5' RACE reads anew with MiXCR; each CDR3 protein has one entry. Counted here are about 1.4 million distinct CDR3 sequences, roughly 64% occurring once; the ten biggest clones make up 5.5% to 8%. Germline V gene data show CDR1 as DFQATT and CDR2 as SNEGSKA (reference sequence). Trimming stripped 3 bases from V and 8 bases from J, with 12 bases between. The length of the CDR3 is 12 residues. Peripheral blood samples of roughly 10 milliliters were drawn from each donor. This sample was included in a study of blood T cells in healthy people across ages. Overall study findings and caveats: A roughly linear fall in TCR beta diversity per million T cells was seen with increasing age.

This chain links TRBV20-1 with TRBJ2-3; tentatively, D is TRBD2 (5 bases). The sequence was collected from a man aged 18 to 29 in good health. The material sequenced was blood. CDR3 loop: CSARGNGGTQYF. The CDR3 region has the DNA TGCAGTGCTAGGGGGAACGGAGGTACGCAGTATTTT.